Below, one T cell receptor beta chain is given with its context. Its cognate antigen has yet to be identified. One base away there is no much larger clone; base qualities are not given. Cut back by 4 bases and 0 bases, the V and J ends lie 8 bases apart. The germline V gene encodes CDR1 SGHRS and CDR2 YFSETQ. The CDR3 covers 13 residues, taking in both the cysteine and the phenylalanine. Just CDR3 DNA is preserved here, 39 bases in frame from base 1. This sample was included in a study of T cell responses to AZD1222 COVID-19 vaccine (dated by TCRdb to about 2021). For the study in its entirety: Because spike-specific TCR depth and breadth did not differ between the two schedules, AZD1222 recipients who got a second dose at roughly 4 weeks were pooled with those who got a second dose at roughly 12 weeks. TCR sequencing was performed for 233 trial participants, of whom around 210 were given two doses of AZD1222 and around 25 were given two doses of MenACWY control vaccine. Trial participants were enrolled into age subgroups of 18-55, 56-69 and 70-plus years, which contained approximately 150, 30 and 60 TCR-sequenced participants, respectively.

The label giving this sample's time point can be read as: baseline before first vaccination. Vaccinee samples were obtained from the UK trials COV001 and COV002, which included a single-blind randomized controlled phase 2/3 trial of AZD1222 (ChAdOx1 nCoV-19) in healthy adults. For TCRbeta chain sequencing, PBMC samples were collected from trial participants at day 0 and at day 28 after the second dose. The paper as a whole reports these results and caveats: After two AZD1222 doses, spike-specific TCR breadth and depth were significantly higher than at day 0 and than in MenACWY recipients. CD4 TCRs associated with the vaccine covered the entire spike protein, and the dominant responses were in regions 160-218 and 743-854. Conclusions about previously exposed vaccinees are limited because only six or seven AZD1222 recipients were SARS-CoV-2 seropositive at baseline. No day 14 peak-response samples were available, so repertoires were characterized only after the peak T cell response. Participants were mostly white British, with more females than males. The authors suggested clonal diversity may have been underestimated. The 56-69-year group was small, and its depth increase did not reach significance, likely because of low power. Reportedly, close to half of the unique spike-specific TCRs recognized epitopes lying outside the regions that are mutated in the B.1.351 and B.1.1.7 variants.

The CDR3 regions of human TCRbeta chains were analyzed by immunosequencing. The authors processed their data as follows. Repertoire TCRs were checked for matches against a reference library of SARS-CoV-2-specific TCRs that had been generated using the MIRA antigen-specificity platform. Breadth meant the fraction of unique TCRs that were SARS-CoV-2-associated, whereas depth meant the fraction of total T cells that were SARS-CoV-2-associated. Using the MIRA data, every spike-specific TCR was mapped to the spike region that the TCR reacted to and assigned to either a CD4 or a CD8 class. Log10-transformed breadth and depth values were compared by one-way ANOVA with Sidak's multiple comparisons tests. The table comes from immuneACCESS by way of TCRdb, which keeps in-frame sequences with V and J called. Part of the clones is missing from these tables; in studies checked, under half for an unresolved V gene and the rest for unknown reasons. V and J calls and clone size are copied from that table; D and trimming were computed from the DNA. This sample gives more than 150,000 clones in total; roughly 88% of them show up just once. The leading ten clones occupy more than 0.75% of the sample.

The rearranged chain carries TRBV5-1 and TRBJ2-7; confidence is insufficient to name the D gene. This specimen consisted of peripheral blood, obtained on day 0 of AZD1222 vaccination. This sequence was found in an adult in good health. The CDR3 sequence is CASSAASSYEQYF. The nucleotides are TGCGCCAGCAGCGCCGCTAGCTCCTACGAGCAGTACTTC.